The TCR beta chain under discussion was sequenced for a study of blood T cell repertoires in COVID-19. Overall study: In each case, the material was cDNA or gDNA derived from T cells, B-cell-depleted T cells, or PBMCs.

This CDR3 contains 16 residues. CDR1 and CDR2 (germline): SGHRS, YFSETQ. The trim removed 1 base at V and 2 bases at J, leaving 7 bases unmatched. This clone was observed a few times. Original processing notes: From reference gene primer amplification, estimates of nucleated cell counts were derived. The assay was immunoSEQ multiplex PCR, and TCRdb's table has in-frame clones only and misses some. The V and J calls and clone size come from that table; D and trimming were worked out from the DNA. The table shows some 200,000 clones, with about 75% occurring only once. The J gene is TRBJ2-7, the V gene TRBV5-1, with TRBD1 matching over 9 bases. The source of this sequence is a woman between 45 and 65 years old with active or convalescent COVID-19. The sample consisted of peripheral blood. CDR3 amino acids: CASSLLGQGQTYEQYF. CDR3 coding DNA: TGCGCCAGCAGCTTGTTGGGACAGGGCCAAACCTACGAGCAGTACTTC. Based on the CDR3 plus reference TRBV5-1 and TRBJ2-7, the full variable domain is KAGVTQTPRYLIKTRGQQVTLSCSPISGHRSVSWYQQTPGQGLQFLFEYFSETQRNKGNFPGRFSGRQFSNSRSEMNVSTLELGDSALYLCASSLLGQGQTYEQYFGPGTRLTVT.